This T cell receptor beta chain was recovered during a study of synovial regulatory T cells in juvenile arthritis. The method was immunoSEQ multiplex PCR; TCRdb's version includes in-frame clones alone and lacks a portion of them. The table gives nearly 2,500 clones; the top ten clones make up roughly an eighth of it. Germline CDR1 reads LNHDA; CDR2 reads SQIVND (reference sequence). There are 14 residues in the CDR3. No DNA is given. Its frequency marks this clone as medium-sized. The synovial samples were synovial fluid, paired with peripheral blood from each active arthritis patient. This chain links TRBV19 with TRBJ2-1; TCRdb's D call, TRBD2, is unchecked because there is no DNA. The receptor comes from a donor under 30 with juvenile idiopathic arthritis. Sequenced: Treg cells from the synovium. CDR3 in amino acids: CASSIEKSYNEQFF.